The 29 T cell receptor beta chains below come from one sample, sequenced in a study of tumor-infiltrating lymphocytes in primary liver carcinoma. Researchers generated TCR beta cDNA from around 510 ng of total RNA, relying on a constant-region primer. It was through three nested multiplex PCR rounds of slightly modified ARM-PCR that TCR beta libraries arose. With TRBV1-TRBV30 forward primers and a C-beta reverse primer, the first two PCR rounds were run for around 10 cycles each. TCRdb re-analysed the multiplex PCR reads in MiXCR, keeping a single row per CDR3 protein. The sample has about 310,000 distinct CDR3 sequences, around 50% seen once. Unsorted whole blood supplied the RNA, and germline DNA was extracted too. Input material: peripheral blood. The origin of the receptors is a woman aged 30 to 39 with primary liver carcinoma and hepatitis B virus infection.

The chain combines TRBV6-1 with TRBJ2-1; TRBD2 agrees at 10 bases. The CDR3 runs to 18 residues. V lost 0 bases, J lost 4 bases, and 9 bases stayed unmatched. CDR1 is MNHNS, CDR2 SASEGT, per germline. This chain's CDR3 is CASSEAQREGRWYNEQFF. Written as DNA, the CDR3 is TGTGCCAGCAGTGAAGCCCAGCGGGAGGGCCGTTGGTACAATGAGCAGTTCTTC.

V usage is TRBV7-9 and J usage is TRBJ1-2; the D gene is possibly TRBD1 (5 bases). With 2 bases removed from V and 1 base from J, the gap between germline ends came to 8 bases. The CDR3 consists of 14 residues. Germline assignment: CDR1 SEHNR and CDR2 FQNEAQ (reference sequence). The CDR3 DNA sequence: TGTGCCAGCAGCTTATACCAGGGTAACTATGGCTACACCTTC. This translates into CASSLYQGNYGYTF.

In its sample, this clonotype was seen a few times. Here the CDR3 reads CASSLKAPSQFF. Written as DNA, the CDR3 is TGTGCCAGCAGCTTAAAGGCCCCGTCGCAGTTCTTC. V and J are TRBV7-3 and TRBJ2-1; D call uncertain. The V end lost 1 base, the J end lost 12 bases, and 10 bases lay between the germline ends. Germline V lookup: CDR1 SGHTA, CDR2 FQGTGA. This CDR3 comprises 12 residues.

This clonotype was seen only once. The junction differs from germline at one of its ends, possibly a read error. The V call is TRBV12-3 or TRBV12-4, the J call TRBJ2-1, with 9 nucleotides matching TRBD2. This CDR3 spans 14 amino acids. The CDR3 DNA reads TGTGCCAGCAGGAGGGGACTAGCCGACAATGATCAGTTCTTC. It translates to CASRRGLADNDQFF.

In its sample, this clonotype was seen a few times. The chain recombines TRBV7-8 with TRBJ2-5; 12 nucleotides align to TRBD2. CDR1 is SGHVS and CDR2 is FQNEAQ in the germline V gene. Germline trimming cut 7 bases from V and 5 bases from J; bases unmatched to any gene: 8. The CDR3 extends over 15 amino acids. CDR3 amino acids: CASTASGRDWETQYF. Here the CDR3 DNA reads TGTGCCAGCACGGCTAGCGGGAGGGATTGGGAGACCCAGTACTTC.

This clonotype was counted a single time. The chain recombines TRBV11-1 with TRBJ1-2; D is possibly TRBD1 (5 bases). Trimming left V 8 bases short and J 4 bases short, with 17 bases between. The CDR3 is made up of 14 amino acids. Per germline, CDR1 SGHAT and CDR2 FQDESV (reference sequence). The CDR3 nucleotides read TGTGCCAGCGGCCTGGACATTGTAGGCTATGGCTACACCTTC. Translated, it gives CASGLDIVGYGYTF.

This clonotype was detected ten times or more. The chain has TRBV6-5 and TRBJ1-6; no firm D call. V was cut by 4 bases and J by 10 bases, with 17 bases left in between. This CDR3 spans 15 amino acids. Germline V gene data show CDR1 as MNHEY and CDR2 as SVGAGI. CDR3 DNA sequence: TGTGCCAGCAGTTCACGATCCGGGGTAGGCTCACCCCTCCACTTT. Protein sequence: CASSSRSGVGSPLHF.

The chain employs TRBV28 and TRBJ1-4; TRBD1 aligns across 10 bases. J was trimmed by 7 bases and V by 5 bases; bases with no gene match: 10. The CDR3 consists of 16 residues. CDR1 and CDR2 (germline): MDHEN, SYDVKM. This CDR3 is CASSGRTGGGPEKLFF. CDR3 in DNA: TGTGCCAGCAGTGGTAGGACAGGGGGAGGGCCTGAAAAACTGTTTTTT.

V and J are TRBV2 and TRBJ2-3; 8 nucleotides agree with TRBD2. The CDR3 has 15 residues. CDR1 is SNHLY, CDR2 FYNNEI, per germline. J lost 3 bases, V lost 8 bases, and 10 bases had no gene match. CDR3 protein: CASVGRAYRTDTQYF. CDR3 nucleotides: TGTGCCAGCGTCGGGAGGGCCTATCGAACAGATACGCAGTATTTT.

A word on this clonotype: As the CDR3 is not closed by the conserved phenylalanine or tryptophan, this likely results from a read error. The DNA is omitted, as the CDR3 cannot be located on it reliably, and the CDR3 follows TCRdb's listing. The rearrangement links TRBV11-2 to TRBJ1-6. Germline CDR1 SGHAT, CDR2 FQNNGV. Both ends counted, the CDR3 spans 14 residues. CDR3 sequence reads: CASSLNWVDSPHHS.

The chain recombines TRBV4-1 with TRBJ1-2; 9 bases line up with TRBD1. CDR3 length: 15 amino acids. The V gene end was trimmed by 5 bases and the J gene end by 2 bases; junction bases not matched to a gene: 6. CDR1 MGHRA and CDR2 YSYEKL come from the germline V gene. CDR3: CASSKRTGENYGYTF. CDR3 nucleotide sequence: TGCGCCAGCAGCAAAAGGACAGGGGAGAACTATGGCTACACCTTC.

The CDR3 spells CSVYLGSLAKNIQYF. The CDR3 nucleotides are TGCAGTGTATATCTCGGGTCACTAGCCAAAAACATTCAGTACTTC. This chain joins TRBV20-1 and TRBJ2-4, with no clear D. Germline CDR1 DFQATT, CDR2 SNEGSKA (reference sequence). Trimming left V 7 bases short and J 0 bases short, with 16 bases between. This CDR3 has 15 residues.

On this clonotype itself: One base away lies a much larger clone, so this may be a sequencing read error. The CDR3 nucleotides are TGTGCCTGGATCTCAAACTCTGGGGCCAACGTCCTGACTTTC. Its translation: CAWISNSGANVLTF. The chain is built from TRBV30 and TRBJ2-6; D gene ambiguous. CDR3 length: 14 residues. Trimming pared 4 bases from V and 0 bases from J, leaving 7 bases between. Germline V gene sequence: CDR1 GTSNPN, CDR2 SVGIG (reference sequence).

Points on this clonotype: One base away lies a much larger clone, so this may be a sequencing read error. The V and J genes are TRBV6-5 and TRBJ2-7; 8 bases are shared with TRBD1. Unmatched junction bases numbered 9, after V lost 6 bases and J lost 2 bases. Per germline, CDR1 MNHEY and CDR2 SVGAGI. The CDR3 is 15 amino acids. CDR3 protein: CASSRGQAITYEQYF. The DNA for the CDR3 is TGTGCCAGCAGCCGGGGACAGGCGATAACCTACGAGCAGTACTTC.

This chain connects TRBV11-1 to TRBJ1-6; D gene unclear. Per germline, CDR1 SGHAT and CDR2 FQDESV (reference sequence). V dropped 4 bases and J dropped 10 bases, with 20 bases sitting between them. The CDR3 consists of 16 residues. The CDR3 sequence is CASSSNSPPQDSPLHF. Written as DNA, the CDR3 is TGTGCCAGCAGCTCAAACTCCCCTCCGCAGGACTCACCCCTCCACTTT.

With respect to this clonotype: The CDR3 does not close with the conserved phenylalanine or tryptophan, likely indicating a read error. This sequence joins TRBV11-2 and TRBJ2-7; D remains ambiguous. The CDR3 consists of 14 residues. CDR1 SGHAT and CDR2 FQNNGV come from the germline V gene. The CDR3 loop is CANSWDYVNVEQYI. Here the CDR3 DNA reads TGTGCCAACAGCTGGGATTATGTTAATGTCGAGCAGTACATC.

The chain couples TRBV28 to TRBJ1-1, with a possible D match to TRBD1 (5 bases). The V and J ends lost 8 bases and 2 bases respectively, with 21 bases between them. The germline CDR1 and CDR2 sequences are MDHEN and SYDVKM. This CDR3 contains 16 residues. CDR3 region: CASGVSIGHSNTEAFF. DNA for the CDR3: TGTGCCAGCGGGGTCTCAATCGGACATTCTAACACTGAAGCTTTCTTT.

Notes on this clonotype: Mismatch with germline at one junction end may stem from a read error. DNA for the CDR3: TGTGCCAGCACCCCGGGACTAGTGGGGAGCACAGATACACAGTATTTT. Translation gives CASTPGLVGSTDTQYF. This chain uses TRBV12-3 or TRBV12-4 with TRBJ2-3; 8 positions match TRBD2. This CDR3 has 16 residues.

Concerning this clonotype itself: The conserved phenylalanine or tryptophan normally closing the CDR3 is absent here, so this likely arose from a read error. This CDR3 is CTSSSRTGLGTDTQYL. DNA of the CDR3: TGTACCAGCAGCTCAAGAACGGGCCTTGGCACAGATACGCAGTATTTG. V is TRBV11-2 and J is TRBJ2-3; D gene unclear. Germline V lookup: CDR1 SGHAT, CDR2 FQNNGV. CDR3 length: 16 residues.

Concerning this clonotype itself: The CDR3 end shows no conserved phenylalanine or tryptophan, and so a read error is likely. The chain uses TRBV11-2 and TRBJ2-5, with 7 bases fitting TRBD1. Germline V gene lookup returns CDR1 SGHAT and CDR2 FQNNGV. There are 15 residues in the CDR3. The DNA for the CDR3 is TGTGCCAGCAGCGAAGTGGGACAGATACAAGGGACCCAGTACTCC. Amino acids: CASSEVGQIQGTQYS.

The chain's CDR3 is CATSDAATSPRGEQFF. The CDR3 bases are TGTGCCACCAGTGATGCAGCGACTAGCCCCCGAGGGGAGCAGTTCTTC. The chain uses TRBV24-1 and TRBJ2-1, with 7 bases matching TRBD2. The trim removed 3 bases at V and 10 bases at J, leaving 14 bases unmatched. The CDR3 extends over 16 amino acids. Germline V lookup: CDR1 KGHDR, CDR2 SFDVKD.

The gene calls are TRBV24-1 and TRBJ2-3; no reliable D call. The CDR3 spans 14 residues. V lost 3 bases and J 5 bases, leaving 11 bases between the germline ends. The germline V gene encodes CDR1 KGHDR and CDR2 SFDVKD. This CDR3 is CATSDRKDEDTQYF. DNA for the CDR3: TGTGCCACCAGTGATCGGAAAGATGAAGATACGCAGTATTTT.

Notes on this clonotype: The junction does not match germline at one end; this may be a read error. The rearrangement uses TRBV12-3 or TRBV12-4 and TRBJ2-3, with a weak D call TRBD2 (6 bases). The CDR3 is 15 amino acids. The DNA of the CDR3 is TGTGCCAGCAGAGTTGGTAGAACGGAGGGAGATATGCAGTATTTT. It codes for CASRVGRTEGDMQYF.

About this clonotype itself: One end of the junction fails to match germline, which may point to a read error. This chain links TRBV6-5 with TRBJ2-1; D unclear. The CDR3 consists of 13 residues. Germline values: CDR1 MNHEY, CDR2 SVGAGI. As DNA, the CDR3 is TGTGCCGGCAGTTACTCCCATCGCCTCGAGCAGTTCTTC. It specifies CAGSYSHRLEQFF.

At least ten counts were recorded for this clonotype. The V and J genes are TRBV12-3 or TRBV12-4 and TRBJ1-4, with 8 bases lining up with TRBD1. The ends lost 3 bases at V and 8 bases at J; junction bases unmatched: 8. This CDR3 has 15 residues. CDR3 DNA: TGTGCCAGCAGTTTTCTGGACAGGGAGGGCGAAAAACTGTTTTTT. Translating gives CASSFLDREGEKLFF.

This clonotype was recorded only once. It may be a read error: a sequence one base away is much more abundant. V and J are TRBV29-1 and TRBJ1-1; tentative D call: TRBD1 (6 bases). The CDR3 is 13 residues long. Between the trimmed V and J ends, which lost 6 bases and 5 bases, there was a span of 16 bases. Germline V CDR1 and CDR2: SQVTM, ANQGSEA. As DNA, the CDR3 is TGCAGCGTAAACTGGGGGGCAAGGACTGAAGCTTTCTTT. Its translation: CSVNWGARTEAFF.

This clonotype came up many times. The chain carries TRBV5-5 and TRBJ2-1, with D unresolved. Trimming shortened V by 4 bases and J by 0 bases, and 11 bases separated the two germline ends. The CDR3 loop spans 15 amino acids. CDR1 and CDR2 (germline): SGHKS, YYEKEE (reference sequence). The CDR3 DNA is TGTGCCAGCAGCCGACCAGGCAGCTCCTACAATGAGCAGTTCTTC. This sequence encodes CASSRPGSSYNEQFF.

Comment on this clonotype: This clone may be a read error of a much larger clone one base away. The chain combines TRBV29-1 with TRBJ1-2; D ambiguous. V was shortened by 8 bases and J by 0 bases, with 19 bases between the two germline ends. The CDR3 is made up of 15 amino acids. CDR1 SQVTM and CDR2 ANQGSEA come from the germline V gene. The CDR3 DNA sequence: TGCAGCTCAGTACTCCTCGACGAAGCTAACTATGGCTACACCTTC. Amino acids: CSSVLLDEANYGYTF.

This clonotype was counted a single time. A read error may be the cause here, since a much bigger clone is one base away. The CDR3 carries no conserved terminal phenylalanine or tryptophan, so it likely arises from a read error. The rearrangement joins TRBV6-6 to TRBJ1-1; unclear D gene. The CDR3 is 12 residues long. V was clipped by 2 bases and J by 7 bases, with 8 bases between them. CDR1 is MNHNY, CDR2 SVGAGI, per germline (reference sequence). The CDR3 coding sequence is TGTGCCAGCAGTTACGAGATAGGTGAAGCTTTCTAT. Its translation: CASSYEIGEAFY.